This T cell receptor beta chain was sequenced in a study of T-cell memory formation after mild COVID-19 (dated by TCRdb to about 2021). Context from the whole study: Most TCR sequence clusters were specific to one of the two donors. Two young, previously healthy adult volunteers made up the cohort, one male and one female. Longitudinal TCRalpha and TCRbeta repertoire sequencing tracked T-cell clones expanding and contracting after mild COVID-19 in a couple of donors. Study-wide findings and limitations: Some responding clones were detected in pre-infection memory, which suggested that pre-existing cross-reactive memory T cells had joined the SARS-CoV-2 response. Contracting CD4+ clones appeared mostly in the CM and EM memory subsets, whereas CD8+ clones were enriched in EMRA. Only a couple of mild cases were covered in the study, and larger cohorts including severe cases with pre-infection samples were considered necessary. Clones that contracted from day 15 to 85 showed balanced CD4/CD8 phenotypes, whereas a second wave of clones that expanded from day 15 to 37 leaned towards CD4+. The second-wave clones that peaked on day 37 were not confirmed to be SARS-CoV-2 specific.

On this clonotype itself: There is no known antigen for this receptor. No clone much larger than this one lies a single base away; base qualities are absent.

The sequencer was an Illumina NovaSeq 6000. TCRalpha and TCRbeta cDNA libraries were constructed by 5'RACE with constant-segment primers, with sample barcodes and unique molecular identifiers being introduced. RNA was extracted from every sample with Trizol reagent. Amplification of the libraries took two PCR steps, and the second step added a second sample barcode plus Illumina TruSeq adapters. The libraries were sequenced on an Illumina NovaSeq using 2 x 150 bp paired-end reads. Concerning the study's data processing: With migec v1.2.7, reads were demultiplexed and then collapsed into UMI-guided consensus sequences. Using mixcr v2.1.11, UMI consensuses were aligned to TRA and TRB V and J templates and then assembled into clonotypes. Clonotypes were classified as expanded or contracted when called significant by both edgeR and NoisET, with noise models trained on biological replicates. For edgeR calls, the cutoffs were a false discovery rate-adjusted p below 0.01 and a log2 fold-change threshold of 1. As an exploratory analysis of dynamics, PCA with hierarchical clustering was applied to max-normalized trajectories of the 1000 most abundant clonotypes. The CD4 or CD8 phenotype of responding clones was assigned using the separately sequenced CD4+ and CD8+ repertoires. TCRdb reprocessed the public reads (quality trimming at Q25 with fastp, clone calling with MiXCR) and kept in-frame beta chains. Identical CDR3 protein sequences are pooled into one entry, listed with their most common genes and DNA. Clone size and V and J calls follow TCRdb, not the original study. This sample comprises 150,000 to 200,000 distinct CDR3 sequences, 16% of them detected only once. Around 2% of the sample belongs to the ten largest clones.

Trimming accounts for 3 bases at V and 10 bases at J, while the number of junction bases matched to no gene is 17. Reading from cysteine to phenylalanine, the CDR3 counts 18 amino acids. Left in the record is the CDR3 DNA by itself, 54 bases read in frame from the first base. CDR1 and CDR2 (MGHRA, YSYEKL) derive from the germline V gene. Ficoll-Paque density gradient centrifugation was used to isolate PBMCs. The origin of this receptor is an adult woman who had mild COVID-19 (a few samples of this study predate the infection). The sample titles of this study are shuffled in the database, so cell type and time point are left out; the donor was told from shared clones. The chain links TRBV4-1 with TRBJ2-6; 8 bases in the middle match TRBD1. Material for sequencing was PBMCs or a T cell subset sorted from them (not recorded which). The DNA sequence is as follows: TGCGCCAGCAGCCATGCGGGTCGGGACAGGCTGGGCCCAAACGTCCTGACTTTC. This is translated as CASSHAGRDRLGPNVLTF.